Below, 28 T cell receptor beta chains from the same sample are listed, as sequenced in a study of shared clonotypes between healthy human individuals. Using immunoSEQ multiplex PCR, the repertoire was profiled, and TCRdb retains in-frame clones only, with some absent. Of some 1 million clones listed, about 80% are singletons. Sequenced: memory CD4+ T cells sorted from blood. As for subset: CD45RA-negative fraction. All receptors derive from a man younger than 35 in good health.

The genes are TRBV11-1 and TRBJ1-6; TRBD1 matches at 7 bases. The ends lost 5 bases at V and 10 bases at J; junction bases unmatched: 5. The CDR3 is 13 residues long. Germline CDR1 and CDR2: SGHAT and FQDESV (reference sequence). The CDR3 coding sequence is TGTGCCAGCAGCCCGACAGGGACATCACCCCTCCACTTT. This gives the protein CASSPTGTSPLHF. Based on the CDR3 plus reference TRBV11-1 and TRBJ1-6, the full variable domain is EAEVAQSPRYKITEKSQAVAFWCDPISGHATLYWYRQILGQGPELLVQFQDESVVDDSQLPKDRFSAERLKGVDSTLKIQPAELGDSAMYLCASSPTGTSPLHFGNGTRLTVT.

J is TRBJ2-1 and V is TRBV5-1; a weak D match, TRBD2 (7 bases). CDR3 length: 15 residues. Germline V gene lookup returns CDR1 SGHRS and CDR2 YFSETQ. The V end lost 2 bases, the J end lost 7 bases, and 16 bases lay between the germline ends. The chain's CDR3 is CASSFGGAKTNEQFF. The CDR3 bases are TGCGCCAGCAGCTTTGGGGGGGCGAAGACGAATGAGCAGTTCTTC.

This chain links TRBV19 with TRBJ1-3; 11 bases line up with TRBD1. This CDR3 has 18 amino acids. Trimming cost V 6 bases and J 0 bases; bases outside gene matches: 10. CDR1 and CDR2 from the germline V gene are LNHDA and SQIVND (reference sequence). The CDR3 bases are TGTGCCAGTAGCTCCATAGGACAGGGGGCGACCTCTGGAAACACCATATATTTT. As protein: CASSSIGQGATSGNTIYF.

This sequence joins TRBV6-1 and TRBJ2-3, with D possibly matching TRBD1 (6 bases). V was clipped by 4 bases and J by 3 bases, with 17 bases between them. The CDR3 consists of 16 residues. Germline V gene sequence: CDR1 MNHNS, CDR2 SASEGT. The CDR3 sequence is CASSGFPGHETDTQYF. The CDR3 bases are TGTGCCAGCAGTGGATTCCCGGGACACGAGACAGATACGCAGTATTTT.

The CDR3 region has the DNA TGTGCCAGCAGACCCGGGACAGCAGTTAATGAAAAACTGTTTTTT. Its translation is CASRPGTAVNEKLFF. This rearrangement joins TRBV2 to TRBJ1-4; TRBD1 matches at 7 bases. This CDR3 is 15 amino acids long. The V segment lost 6 bases and the J segment 4 bases; nucleotides outside the gene matches: 8. Per the germline V gene, CDR1 is SNHLY and CDR2 is FYNNEI.

The genes are TRBV21-1 and TRBJ1-5. TRBV21-1 constitutes a pseudogene. CDR3 length: 13 amino acids. The CDR3 sequence: CASNQIPVQPQHF. For the CDR3, the DNA is TGTGCCAGCAATCAAATCCCGGTCCAGCCCCAGCATTTT.

This chain uses TRBV7-8 with TRBJ1-4; TRBD1 is a possible D gene (6 bases). The CDR3 runs 12 residues. Germline values: CDR1 SGHVS, CDR2 FQNEAQ. Trimming left V 11 bases short and J 7 bases short, with 14 bases between. CDR3 in amino acids: CAAGRGAEKLFF. The CDR3 nucleotides are TGTGCCGCCGGCAGGGGTGCTGAAAAACTGTTTTTT.

The J gene is TRBJ1-3, the V gene TRBV9, with D uncertain. Trimming pared 0 bases from V and 0 bases from J, leaving 13 bases between. CDR3 length: 17 residues. Germline V gene data show CDR1 as SGDLS and CDR2 as YYNGEE. The CDR3 reads CASSVEIAMSSGNTIYF. CDR3 bases: TGTGCCAGCAGCGTAGAGATAGCGATGAGCTCTGGAAACACCATATATTTT.

V is TRBV9 and J is TRBJ2-1; D is unresolved. The CDR3 is 15 amino acids. V dropped 2 bases and J dropped 7 bases, with 16 bases sitting between them. CDR1 and CDR2 (germline): SGDLS, YYNGEE. The chain's CDR3 is CASSVYTGLGNEQFF. The CDR3, as DNA: TGTGCCAGCAGCGTCTATACCGGATTGGGGAATGAGCAGTTCTTC.

J is TRBJ1-5 and V is TRBV27, with 7 bases fitting TRBD1. With V trimmed by 8 bases and J by 0 bases, 4 bases remained unmatched. The CDR3 loop spans 14 amino acids. CDR1 MNHEY and CDR2 SMNVEV come from the germline V gene (reference sequence). CDR3 coding DNA: TGTGCCAGCCGGGGACAGTATAGCAATCAGCCCCAGCATTTT. It translates to CASRGQYSNQPQHF.

The rearrangement links TRBV5-1 to TRBJ2-5; 7 nucleotides align to TRBD1. The V gene's germline CDR1 is SGHRS and CDR2 YFSETQ. This CDR3 is 14 amino acids long. The J segment lost 2 bases and the V segment lost 4 bases, leaving 5 bases of the junction unmatched. The CDR3 loop reads CASSKGQVQETQYF. As DNA, the CDR3 is TGCGCCAGCAGCAAAGGACAGGTTCAAGAGACCCAGTACTTC. Drawing the rest from reference TRBV5-1 and TRBJ2-5, the complete variable domain is KAGVTQTPRYLIKTRGQQVTLSCSPISGHRSVSWYQQTPGQGLQFLFEYFSETQRNKGNFPGRFSGRQFSNSRSEMNVSTLELGDSALYLCASSKGQVQETQYFGPGTRLLVL.

This clone appeared a few times. This chain connects TRBV6-5 to TRBJ2-7; D possibly corresponds to TRBD2 (7 bases). The CDR3 runs to 15 residues. Germline CDR1 reads MNHEY; CDR2 reads SVGAGI. Trimming left V 5 bases short and J 7 bases short, with 21 bases between. The CDR3 coding sequence is TGTGCCAGCAGTGCCGTTGGCGGGGGCCCGGGTGAGCAGTACTTC. Amino acid sequence: CASSAVGGGPGEQYF.

Concerning this clone: This CDR3 fails to terminate in the conserved phenylalanine or tryptophan, so it likely reflects a read error. No DNA is shown, since the ends of the CDR3 on it are uncertain; the CDR3 is the one TCRdb lists. The chain couples TRBV3-2 to TRBJ1-2. TRBV3-2 is deemed a pseudogene. The CDR3 is 9 amino acids long, termini counted. CDR3 residues: CASSQVSPL.

With respect to this clone: Relative to the germline gene, one junction end is altered; a read error may explain this. V gene TRBV2 combines with J gene TRBJ1-5; 7 bases are a match to TRBD1. CDR3 length: 14 amino acids. The V gene's germline CDR1 is SNHLY and CDR2 FYNNEI. The CDR3 bases are TGTGCCAGCAGGGAAGGGACAGCCGATCAGCCCCAGCATTTT. This sequence encodes CASREGTADQPQHF.

The chain links TRBV11-2 to TRBJ2-7; 10 bases agree with TRBD1. This CDR3 contains 14 residues. Germline assignment: CDR1 SGHAT and CDR2 FQNNGV. Trimming cost V 6 bases and J 0 bases; bases outside gene matches: 2. DNA for the CDR3: TGTGCCAGCAGGAGGACAGGGGGCTCCTACGAGCAGTACTTC. Protein: CASRRTGGSYEQYF.

The rearrangement uses TRBV19 and TRBJ2-1, with D perhaps matching TRBD1 (6 bases). Germline loops: CDR1 LNHDA, CDR2 SQIVND (reference sequence). The CDR3 runs 14 residues. V was pared by 4 bases and J by 8 bases, with 15 bases between. The chain's CDR3 is CASSRQGITHEQFF. The CDR3 coding sequence is TGTGCCAGTAGTAGGCAGGGGATAACGCATGAGCAGTTCTTC.

CDR3 DNA sequence: TGTGCCAGCAGCTCCGACAGGGCTTCTAACTATGGCTACACCTTC. It translates to CASSSDRASNYGYTF. The genes are TRBV11-2 and TRBJ1-2; 7 bases agree with TRBD1. The CDR3 runs to 15 residues. J was trimmed by 0 bases and V by 4 bases; bases with no gene match: 5. Germline V gene data show CDR1 as SGHAT and CDR2 as FQNNGV. The variable domain in full, with the rest retrieved from reference TRBV11-2 and TRBJ1-2, is EAGVAQSPRYKIIEKRQSVAFWCNPISGHATLYWYQQILGQGPKLLIQFQNNGVVDDSQLPKDRFSAERLKGVDSTLKIQPAKLEDSAVYLCASSSDRASNYGYTFGSGTRLTVV.

The V and J genes are TRBV30 and TRBJ1-6; tentatively, D is TRBD1 (5 bases). CDR1 and CDR2 (germline): GTSNPN, SVGIG (reference sequence). The CDR3 is 16 residues long. V was shortened by 2 bases and J by 9 bases, with 20 bases between the two germline ends. DNA of the CDR3: TGTGCCTGGAGTACCCCGGGACGGTTTTCCAGTTCACCCCTCCACTTT. It specifies CAWSTPGRFSSSPLHF.

The V gene is TRBV7-2, the J gene TRBJ2-3, with D possibly matching TRBD1 (5 bases). In germline, CDR1 is SGHTA, CDR2 FQGNSA. The V and J ends lost 2 bases and 6 bases respectively, with 12 bases between them. This CDR3 region has 14 residues. CDR3 in DNA: TGTGCCAGCAGCTTAAAACCCCACAGGGATACGCAGTATTTT. Translated, it gives CASSLKPHRDTQYF.

CDR3 bases: TGCGCCAGCAGCCCCATTGGGGGGCTTAGGGAGACCCAGTACTTC. Residues: CASSPIGGLRETQYF. The chain recombines TRBV5-1 with TRBJ2-5; D tentatively reads TRBD1 or TRBD2 (6 bases each). Trimming left V 4 bases short and J 5 bases short, with 18 bases between. Looked up from germline, CDR1 is SGHRS and CDR2 is YFSETQ. The CDR3 loop spans 15 amino acids.

CDR3 residues: CASSQGVGSGVTGELFF. The CDR3 bases are TGCGCCAGCAGCCAAGGGGTCGGGAGCGGGGTCACCGGGGAGCTGTTTTTT. V gene TRBV4-3 combines with J gene TRBJ2-2; the match to TRBD2 covers 7 bases. Trimming cost V 1 base and J 4 bases; bases outside gene matches: 9. The CDR3 sequence is 17 residues long. The germline V gene has CDR1 LGHNA and CDR2 YSLEER.

The V gene is TRBV5-4, the J gene TRBJ2-3, with 11 bases fitting TRBD1. This CDR3 has 16 amino acids. In germline, CDR1 is SGHNT, CDR2 YYREEE (reference sequence). V lost 4 bases and J lost 2; bases outside the gene matches: 6. This chain's CDR3 is CASSTGQGGFTDTQYF. The CDR3 DNA reads TGTGCCAGCAGCACGGGACAGGGGGGGTTCACAGATACGCAGTATTTT.

This clone was observed a single time. V usage is TRBV28 and J usage is TRBJ1-4, with 7 bases identical to TRBD1. CDR1 is MDHEN and CDR2 is SYDVKM in the germline V gene. V lost 3 bases, J lost 6 bases, and 7 bases stayed unmatched. The length of the CDR3 is 15 residues. CDR3 sequence: CASSFGGGGDEKLFF. Written as DNA, the CDR3 is TGTGCCAGCAGTTTCGGAGGGGGCGGGGATGAAAAACTGTTTTTT.

This clone was observed a single time. V gene TRBV6-5 combines with J gene TRBJ1-3, with D perhaps TRBD1 (5 bases). Germline-derived CDR1 and CDR2 are MNHEY and SVGAGI. There are 16 residues in the CDR3. Trimming took 2 bases from V and 0 from J, leaving 11 bases between them. The CDR3: CASSYGGVPSGNTIYF. DNA for the CDR3: TGTGCCAGCAGTTACGGGGGTGTTCCCTCTGGAAACACCATATATTTT.

V usage is TRBV30 and J usage is TRBJ2-7; the match to TRBD2 covers 8 bases. V shed 2 bases, J shed 5 bases, and the junction held 17 bases outside the gene matches. The CDR3 sequence is 17 residues long. Germline CDR1 and CDR2: GTSNPN and SVGIG (reference sequence). This CDR3 is CAWSFAPKAGGTHEQYF. CDR3 nucleotides: TGTGCCTGGAGTTTTGCCCCCAAGGCGGGGGGAACCCACGAGCAGTACTTC.

CDR3 sequence: CASSSVGGSTEAFF. The CDR3, as DNA: TGTGCCAGCAGTTCAGTGGGGGGTAGCACTGAAGCTTTCTTT. The genes are TRBV28 and TRBJ1-1, with D tentatively TRBD1 (5 bases). There are 14 residues in the CDR3. V lost 4 bases and J lost 4, with 13 bases in between. Germline assignment: CDR1 MDHEN and CDR2 SYDVKM.

V usage is TRBV18 and J usage is TRBJ1-4, with D perhaps matching TRBD1 (5 bases). The V gene's germline CDR1 is KGHSH and CDR2 LQKENI. Trimming removed 3 bases at V and 8 bases at J, with 19 bases between. The CDR3 is 16 amino acids. This CDR3 reads CASSPATGRSPEKLFF. DNA for the CDR3: TGTGCCAGCTCACCCGCAACAGGAAGAAGCCCCGAAAAACTGTTTTTT.

J is TRBJ1-5 and V is TRBV19; no firm D call. Germline values: CDR1 LNHDA, CDR2 SQIVND (reference sequence). With 0 bases removed from V and 9 bases from J, the gap between germline ends came to 9 bases. This CDR3 has 13 residues. CDR3 DNA: TGTGCCAGTAGTATAGATGAAACGAGGCCCCAGCATTTT. Encoded protein: CASSIDETRPQHF. The whole variable domain, filled in from reference TRBV19 and TRBJ1-5, reads DGGITQSPKYLFRKEGQNVTLSCEQNLNHDAMYWYRQDPGQGLRLIYYSQIVNDFQKGDIAEGYSVSREKKESFPLTVTSAQKNPTAFYLCASSIDETRPQHFGDGTRLSIL.